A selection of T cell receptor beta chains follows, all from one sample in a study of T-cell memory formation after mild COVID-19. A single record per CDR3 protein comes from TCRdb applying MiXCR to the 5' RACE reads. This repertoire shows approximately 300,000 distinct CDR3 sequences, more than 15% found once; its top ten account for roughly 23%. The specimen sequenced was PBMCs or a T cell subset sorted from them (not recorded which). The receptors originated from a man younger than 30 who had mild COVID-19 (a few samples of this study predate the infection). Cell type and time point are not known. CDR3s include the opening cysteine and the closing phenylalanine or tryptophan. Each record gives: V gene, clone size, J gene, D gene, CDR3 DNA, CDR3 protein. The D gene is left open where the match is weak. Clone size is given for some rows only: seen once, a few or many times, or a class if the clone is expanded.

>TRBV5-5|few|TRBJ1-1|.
TGTGCCAGCAGAAGGGACCTTATGAACACTGAAGCTTTCTTT
CASRRDLMNTEAFF
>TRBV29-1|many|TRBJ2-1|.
TGCAGCGTCGGTCCGGGGCACCCTAGTGATGAGCAGTTCTTC
CSVGPGHPSDEQFF
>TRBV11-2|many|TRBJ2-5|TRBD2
TGTGCCAGCAGCTGGGGGGGGTCCCCAGAGACCCAGTACTTC
CASSWGGSPETQYF
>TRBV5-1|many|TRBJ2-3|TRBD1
TGCGCCAGCAGCTTTACAGGGGGTGGCACAGATACGCAGTATTTT
CASSFTGGGTDTQYF
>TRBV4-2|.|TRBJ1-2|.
TGTGCCAGCAGGCCCGTATGGGCCGGCAATGGCTACACCTTC
CASRPVWAGNGYTF
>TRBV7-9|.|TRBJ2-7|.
TGTGCCAGCAGCTCCATCCGCGGGACAGACCCCTACGAGCAGTACTTC
CASSSIRGTDPYEQYF
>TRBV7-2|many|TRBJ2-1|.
TGTGCCAGCAGCGCAGTTGGGGGATTCTACAATGAGCAGTTCTTC
CASSAVGGFYNEQFF
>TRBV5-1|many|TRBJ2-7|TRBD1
TGCGCCAGCAGCACCGGGACAGGAATATACGAGCAGTACTTC
CASSTGTGIYEQYF
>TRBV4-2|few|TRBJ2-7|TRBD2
TGTGCCAGCAGCCCCGATCTCATGCGGGGGGACCCAGTATACGAGCAGTACTTC
CASSPDLMRGDPVYEQYF
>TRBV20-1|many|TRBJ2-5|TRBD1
TGCAGTGCTTCCGACAGGGGGCTGGAGACCCAGTACTTC
CSASDRGLETQYF
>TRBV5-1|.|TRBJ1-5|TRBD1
TGCGCCAGCAGCTTAGTCCCAGGGGGGAATCAGCCCCAGCATTTT
CASSLVPGGNQPQHF
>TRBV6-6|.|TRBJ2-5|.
TGTGCCAGCACACTGAATCAACAAGAGACCCAGTACTTC
CASTLNQQETQYF
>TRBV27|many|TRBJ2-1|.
TGTGCCAGCAGTGGACAGCCCTACAATGAGCAGTTCTTC
CASSGQPYNEQFF
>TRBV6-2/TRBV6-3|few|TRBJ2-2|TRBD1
TGTGCCAGCAGCCACAATAGACAGGGGACCGGGGAGCTGTTTTTT
CASSHNRQGTGELFF
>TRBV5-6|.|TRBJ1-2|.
TGTGCCAGCAGCTTCGACTATGGCTACACCTTC
CASSFDYGYTF
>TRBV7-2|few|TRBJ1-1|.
TGTGCCAGCAGTCCCCAGCGCGGGAGAGCTTTCTTT
CASSPQRGRAFF
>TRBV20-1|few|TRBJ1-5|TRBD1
TGCAGTGTTTTGGTAGGACAGGGAAGCAATCAGCCCCAGCATTTT
CSVLVGQGSNQPQHF
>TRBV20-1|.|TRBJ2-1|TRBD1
TGCAGTGCACCGGACAGGTACTCCTACAATGAGCAGTTCTTC
CSAPDRYSYNEQFF
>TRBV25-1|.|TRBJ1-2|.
TGTGCCAGCAGTGAATTCGGGGAGGGCTACACCTTC
CASSEFGEGYTF
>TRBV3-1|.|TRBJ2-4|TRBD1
TGTGCCAGCAGCCGGCGGACAGGATTGATTCAGTACTTC
CASSRRTGLIQYF
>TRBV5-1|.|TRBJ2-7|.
TGCGCCAGCAGCAACGGCGACCTTTTCTCCTACGAGCAGTACTTC
CASSNGDLFSYEQYF
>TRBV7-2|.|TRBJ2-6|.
TGTGCCAGCAGCTTAAATCGTTGGCAGGGATCCAACGTCCTGACTTTC
CASSLNRWQGSNVLTF